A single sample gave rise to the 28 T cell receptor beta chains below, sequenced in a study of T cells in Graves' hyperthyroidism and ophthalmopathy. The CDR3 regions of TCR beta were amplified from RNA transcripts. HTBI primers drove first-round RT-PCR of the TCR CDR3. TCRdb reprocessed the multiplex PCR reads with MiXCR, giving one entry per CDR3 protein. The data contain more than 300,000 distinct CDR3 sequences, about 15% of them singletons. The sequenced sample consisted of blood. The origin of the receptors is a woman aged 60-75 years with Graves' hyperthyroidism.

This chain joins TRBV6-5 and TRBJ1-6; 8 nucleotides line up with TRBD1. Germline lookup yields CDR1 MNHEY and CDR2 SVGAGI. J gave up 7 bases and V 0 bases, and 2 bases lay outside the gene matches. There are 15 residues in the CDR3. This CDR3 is CASSYSRQGNSPLHF. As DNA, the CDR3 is TGTGCCAGCAGTTACTCGAGACAGGGGAATTCACCCCTCCACTTT.

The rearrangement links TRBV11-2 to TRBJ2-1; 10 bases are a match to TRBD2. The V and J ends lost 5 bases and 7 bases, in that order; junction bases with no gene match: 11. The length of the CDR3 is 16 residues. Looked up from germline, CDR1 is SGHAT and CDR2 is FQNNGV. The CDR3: CASSPLAGAALNEQFF. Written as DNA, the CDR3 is TGTGCCAGCAGCCCTCTAGCGGGAGCGGCGTTGAATGAGCAGTTCTTC.

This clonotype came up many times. The CDR3 DNA reads TGTGCCAGCAGGCGCTGGGAGGGAGGGGTTGCGGGGGCCAACGTCCTGACTTTC. Translated, it gives CASRRWEGGVAGANVLTF. This chain joins TRBV28 and TRBJ2-6, with TRBD2 identical over 7 bases. The junction had 15 bases not matched to a gene; V was cut back by 6 bases and J by 4 bases. Germline V gives CDR1 MDHEN, CDR2 SYDVKM. The length of the CDR3 is 18 residues. Based on the CDR3 plus reference TRBV28 and TRBJ2-6, the full variable domain is DVKVTQSSRYLVKRTGEKVFLECVQDMDHENMFWYRQDPGLGLRLIYFSYDVKMKEKGDIPEGYSVSREKKERFSLILESASTNQTSMYLCASRRWEGGVAGANVLTFGAGSRLTVL.

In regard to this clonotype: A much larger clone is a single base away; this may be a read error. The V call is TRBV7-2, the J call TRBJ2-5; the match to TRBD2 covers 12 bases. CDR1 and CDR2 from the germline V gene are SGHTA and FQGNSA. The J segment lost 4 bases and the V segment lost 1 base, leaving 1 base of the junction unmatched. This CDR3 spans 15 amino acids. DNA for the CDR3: TGTGCCAGCAGCTTAGTGGGACTAGCGGGAGAGACCCAGTACTTC. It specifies CASSLVGLAGETQYF.

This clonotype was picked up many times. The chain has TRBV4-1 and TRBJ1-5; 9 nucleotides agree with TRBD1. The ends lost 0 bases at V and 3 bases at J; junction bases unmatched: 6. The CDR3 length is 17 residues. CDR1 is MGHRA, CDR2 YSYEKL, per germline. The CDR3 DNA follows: TGCGCCAGCAGCCAAGATCCGGGACAGGGCCTCAATCAGCCCCAGCATTTT. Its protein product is CASSQDPGQGLNQPQHF.

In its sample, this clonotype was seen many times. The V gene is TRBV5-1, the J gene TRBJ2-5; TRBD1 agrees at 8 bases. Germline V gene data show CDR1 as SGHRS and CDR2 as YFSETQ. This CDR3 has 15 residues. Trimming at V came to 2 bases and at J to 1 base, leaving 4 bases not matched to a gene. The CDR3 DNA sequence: TGCGCCAGCAGCTTAAGGACAGGGACCCAAGAGACCCAGTACTTC. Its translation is CASSLRTGTQETQYF.

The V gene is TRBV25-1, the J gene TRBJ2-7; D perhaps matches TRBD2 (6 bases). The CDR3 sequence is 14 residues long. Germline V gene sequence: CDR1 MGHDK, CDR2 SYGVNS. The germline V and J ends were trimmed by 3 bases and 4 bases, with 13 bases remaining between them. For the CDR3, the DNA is TGTGCCAGCAGTGACCTAGCGACTCCTTACGAGCAGTACTTC. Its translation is CASSDLATPYEQYF.

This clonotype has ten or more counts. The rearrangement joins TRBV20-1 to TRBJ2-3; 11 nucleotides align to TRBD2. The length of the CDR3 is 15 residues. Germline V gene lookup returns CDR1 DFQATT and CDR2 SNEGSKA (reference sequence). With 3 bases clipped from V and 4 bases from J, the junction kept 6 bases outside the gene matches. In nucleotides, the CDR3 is TGCAGTGCTAGTCTGGAACTAGCGGGAGCAGATACGCAGTATTTT. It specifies CSASLELAGADTQYF.

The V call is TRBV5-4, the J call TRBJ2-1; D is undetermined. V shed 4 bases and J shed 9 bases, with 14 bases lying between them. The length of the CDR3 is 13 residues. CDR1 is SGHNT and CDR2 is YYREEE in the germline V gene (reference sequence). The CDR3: CASSPPGSTEQFF. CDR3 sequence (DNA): TGTGCCAGCAGCCCGCCCGGTTCGACTGAGCAGTTCTTC.

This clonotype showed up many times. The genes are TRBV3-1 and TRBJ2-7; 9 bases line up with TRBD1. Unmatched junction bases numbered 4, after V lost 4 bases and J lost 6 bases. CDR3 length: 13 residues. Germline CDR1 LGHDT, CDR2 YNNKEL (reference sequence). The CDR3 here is CASSRDREGEQYF. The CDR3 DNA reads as TGTGCCAGCAGCCGGGACAGGGAGGGCGAGCAGTACTTC.

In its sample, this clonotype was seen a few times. CDR3 in amino acids: CASSQTNGGYNEQFF. In nucleotides, the CDR3 is TGTGCCAGCAGCCAGACTAACGGGGGGTACAATGAGCAGTTCTTC. The chain combines TRBV7-3 with TRBJ2-1; 7 bases are shared with TRBD2. Germline assignment: CDR1 SGHTA and CDR2 FQGTGA. CDR3 length: 15 amino acids. Losses at the gene ends were 5 bases for V and 4 bases for J; bases not matched to a gene: 8. The whole variable domain, filled in from reference TRBV7-3 and TRBJ2-1, reads GAGVSQTPSNKVTEKGKYVELRCDPISGHTALYWYRQSLGQGPEFLIYFQGTGAADDSGLPNDRFFAVRPEGSVSTLKIQRTERGDSAVYLCASSQTNGGYNEQFFGPGTRLTVL.

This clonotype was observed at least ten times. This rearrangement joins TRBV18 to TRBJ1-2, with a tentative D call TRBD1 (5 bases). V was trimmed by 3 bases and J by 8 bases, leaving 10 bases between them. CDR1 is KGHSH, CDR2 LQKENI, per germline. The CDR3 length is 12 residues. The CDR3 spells CASSPAGQGYTF. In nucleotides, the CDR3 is TGTGCCAGCTCACCGGCAGGGCAAGGCTACACCTTC.

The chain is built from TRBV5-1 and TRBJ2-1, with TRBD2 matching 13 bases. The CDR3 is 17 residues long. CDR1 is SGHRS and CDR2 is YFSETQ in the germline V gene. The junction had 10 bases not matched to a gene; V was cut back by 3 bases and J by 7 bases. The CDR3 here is CASSSGLAGSSWNEQFF. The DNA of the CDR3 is TGCGCCAGCAGCTCGGGACTAGCGGGATCCTCTTGGAATGAGCAGTTCTTC.

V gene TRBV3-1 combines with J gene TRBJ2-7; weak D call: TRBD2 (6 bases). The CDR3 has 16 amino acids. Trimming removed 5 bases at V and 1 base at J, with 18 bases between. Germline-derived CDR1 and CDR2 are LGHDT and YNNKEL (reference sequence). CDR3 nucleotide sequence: TGTGCCAGCAGCGTCGGAGGAGCGGGCTCTTCCTACGAGCAGTACTTC. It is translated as CASSVGGAGSSYEQYF.

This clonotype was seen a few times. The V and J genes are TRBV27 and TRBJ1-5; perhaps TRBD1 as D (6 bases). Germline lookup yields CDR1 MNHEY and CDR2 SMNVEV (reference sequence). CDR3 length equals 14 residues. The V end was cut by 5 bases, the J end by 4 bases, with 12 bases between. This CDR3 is CASSPRGTNQPQHF. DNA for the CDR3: TGTGCCAGCAGTCCTCGGGGGACAAATCAGCCCCAGCATTTT.

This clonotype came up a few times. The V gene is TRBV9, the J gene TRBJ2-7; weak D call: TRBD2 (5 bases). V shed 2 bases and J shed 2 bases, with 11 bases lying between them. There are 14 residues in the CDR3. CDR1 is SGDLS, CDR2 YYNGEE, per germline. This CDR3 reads CASSVSSGTYEQYF. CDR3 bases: TGTGCCAGCAGCGTCTCGAGCGGAACCTACGAGCAGTACTTC.

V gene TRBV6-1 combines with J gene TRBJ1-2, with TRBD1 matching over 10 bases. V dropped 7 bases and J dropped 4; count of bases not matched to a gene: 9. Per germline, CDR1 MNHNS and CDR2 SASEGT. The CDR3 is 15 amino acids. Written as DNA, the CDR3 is TGTGCCAGCACCCTCCGGGACAGGGGATCCTATGGCTACACCTTC. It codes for CASTLRDRGSYGYTF.

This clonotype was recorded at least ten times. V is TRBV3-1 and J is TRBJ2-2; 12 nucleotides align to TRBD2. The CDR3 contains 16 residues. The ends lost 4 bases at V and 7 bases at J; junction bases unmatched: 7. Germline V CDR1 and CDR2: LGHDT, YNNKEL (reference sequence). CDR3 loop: CASSLGLAGYVGELFF. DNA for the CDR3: TGTGCCAGCAGCCTAGGACTAGCGGGATATGTCGGGGAGCTGTTTTTT.

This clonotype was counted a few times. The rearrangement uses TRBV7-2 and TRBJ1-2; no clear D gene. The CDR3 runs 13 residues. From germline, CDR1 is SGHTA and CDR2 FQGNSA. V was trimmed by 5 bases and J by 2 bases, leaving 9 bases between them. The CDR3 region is CASSGFNNYGYTF. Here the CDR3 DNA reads TGTGCCAGCAGCGGGTTTAACAACTATGGCTACACCTTC.

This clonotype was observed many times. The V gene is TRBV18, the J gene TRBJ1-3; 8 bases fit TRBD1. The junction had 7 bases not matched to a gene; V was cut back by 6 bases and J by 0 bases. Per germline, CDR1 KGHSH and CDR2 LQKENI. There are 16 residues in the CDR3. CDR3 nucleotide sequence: TGTGCCAGCTCGGACGGACAGGGATACTCTGGAAACACCATATATTTT. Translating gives CASSDGQGYSGNTIYF. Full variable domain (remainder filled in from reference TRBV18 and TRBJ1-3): NAGVMQNPRHLVRRRGQEARLRCSPMKGHSHVYWYRQLPEEGLKFMVYLQKENIIDESGMPKERFSAEFPKEGPSILRIQQVVRGDSAAYFCASSDGQGYSGNTIYFGEGSWLTVV.

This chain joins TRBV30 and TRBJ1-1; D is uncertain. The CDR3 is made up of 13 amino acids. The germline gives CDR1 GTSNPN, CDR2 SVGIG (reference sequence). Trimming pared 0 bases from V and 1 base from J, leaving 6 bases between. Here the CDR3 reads CAWSVTENTEAFF. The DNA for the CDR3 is TGTGCCTGGAGTGTCACAGAGAACACTGAAGCTTTCTTT.

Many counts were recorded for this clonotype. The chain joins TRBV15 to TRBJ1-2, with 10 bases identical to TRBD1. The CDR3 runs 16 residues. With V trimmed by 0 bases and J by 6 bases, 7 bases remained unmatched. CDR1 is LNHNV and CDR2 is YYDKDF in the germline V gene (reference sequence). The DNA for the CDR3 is TGTGCCACCAGCAGAGACCTGGGACAGGGGAGCGATGGCTACACCTTC. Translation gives CATSRDLGQGSDGYTF.

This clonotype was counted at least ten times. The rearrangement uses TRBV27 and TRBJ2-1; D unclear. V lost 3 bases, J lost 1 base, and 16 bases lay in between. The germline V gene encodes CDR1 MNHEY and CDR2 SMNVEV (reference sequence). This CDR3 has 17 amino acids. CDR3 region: CASSLGYRTRSYNEQFF. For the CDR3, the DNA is TGTGCCAGCAGTTTGGGTTACCGGACGCGGTCCTACAATGAGCAGTTCTTC.

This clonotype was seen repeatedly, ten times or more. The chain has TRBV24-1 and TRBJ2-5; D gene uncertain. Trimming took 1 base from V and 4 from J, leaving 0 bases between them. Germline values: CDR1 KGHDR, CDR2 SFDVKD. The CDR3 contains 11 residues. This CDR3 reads CATSDLETQYF. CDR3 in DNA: TGTGCCACCAGTGATTTAGAGACCCAGTACTTC.

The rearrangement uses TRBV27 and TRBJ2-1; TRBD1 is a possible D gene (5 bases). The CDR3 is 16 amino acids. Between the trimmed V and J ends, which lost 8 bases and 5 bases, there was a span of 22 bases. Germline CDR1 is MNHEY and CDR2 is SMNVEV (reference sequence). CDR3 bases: TGTGCCAGCTCGGTAAATGTAAGGGGAAATAACAATGAGCAGTTCTTC. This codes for CASSVNVRGNNNEQFF.

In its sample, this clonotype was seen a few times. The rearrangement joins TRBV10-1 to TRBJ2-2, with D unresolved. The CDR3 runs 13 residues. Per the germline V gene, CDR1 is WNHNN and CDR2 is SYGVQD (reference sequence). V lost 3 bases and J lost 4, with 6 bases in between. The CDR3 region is CASSELITGELFF. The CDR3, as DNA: TGCGCCAGCAGTGAACTTATCACCGGGGAGCTGTTTTTT.

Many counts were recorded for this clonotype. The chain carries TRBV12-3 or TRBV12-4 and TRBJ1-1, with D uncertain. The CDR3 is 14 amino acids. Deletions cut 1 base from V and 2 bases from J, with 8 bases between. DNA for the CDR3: TGTGCCAGCAGTTTAGGTCTGGTTAACACTGAAGCTTTCTTT. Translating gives CASSLGLVNTEAFF.

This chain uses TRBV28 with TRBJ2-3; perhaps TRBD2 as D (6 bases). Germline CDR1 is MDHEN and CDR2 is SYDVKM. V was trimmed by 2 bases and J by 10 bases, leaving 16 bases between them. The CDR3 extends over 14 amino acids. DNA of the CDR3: TGTGCCAGCAGTTTAGGGCTAGCGCCCGCCCCGCAGTATTTT. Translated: CASSLGLAPAPQYF.